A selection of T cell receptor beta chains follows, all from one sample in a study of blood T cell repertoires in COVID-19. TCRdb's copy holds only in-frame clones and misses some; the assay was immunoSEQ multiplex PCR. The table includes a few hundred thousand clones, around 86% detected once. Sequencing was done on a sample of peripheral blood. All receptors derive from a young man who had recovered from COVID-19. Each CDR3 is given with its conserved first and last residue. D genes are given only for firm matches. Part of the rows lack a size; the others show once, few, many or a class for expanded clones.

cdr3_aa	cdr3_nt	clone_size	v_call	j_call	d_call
CASSLGTYNSPLHF	TGTGCCAGCAGTTTAGGTACTTATAATTCACCCCTCCACTTT	NA	TRBV27	TRBJ1-6	NA
CASSFGHTNEKLFF	TGTGCCAGCAGCTTCGGACACACTAATGAAAAACTGTTTTTT	NA	TRBV2	TRBJ1-4	NA
CASSTQYRVDDYGYTF	TGTGCCAGTAGTACGCAATACAGGGTAGATGACTATGGCTACACCTTC	NA	TRBV19	TRBJ1-2	NA
CASSPSGGYHNEQFF	TGTGCCAGCAGCCCTAGCGGGGGTTACCACAATGAGCAGTTCTTC	NA	TRBV28	TRBJ2-1	TRBD2
CATSRVLAGAHGKTQYF	TGTGCCACCAGCAGAGTACTAGCGGGGGCCCACGGGAAGACCCAGTACTTC	NA	TRBV15	TRBJ2-5	TRBD2
CASGLEIGEQFF	TGTGCTAGTGGTCTGGAAATTGGCGAGCAGTTCTTC	NA	TRBV12-5	TRBJ2-1	NA
CASSRRTASEETQYF	TGCGCCAGCAGCCGACGGACAGCATCAGAAGAGACCCAGTACTTC	NA	TRBV5-1	TRBJ2-5	NA
CASSRAGTPLHF	TGTGCCAGCAGCCGGGCAGGGACACCCCTCCACTTT	NA	TRBV7-6	TRBJ1-6	NA
CASSYLPGQGNYGYTF	TGTGCCAGCAGTTACTTGCCGGGACAGGGTAACTATGGCTACACCTTC	once	TRBV6-5	TRBJ1-2	TRBD1
CASSQRTGGYNEQFF	TGCGCCAGCAGCCAAAGGACAGGGGGCTACAATGAGCAGTTCTTC	NA	TRBV4-1	TRBJ2-1	TRBD1
CASSVDTLNQPQHF	TGCGCCAGCAGTGTAGACACCCTAAATCAGCCCCAGCATTTT	NA	TRBV10-2	TRBJ1-5	NA
CASRGRGQTEAFF	TGTGCCAGCAGGGGCAGGGGGCAAACTGAAGCTTTCTTT	NA	TRBV3-1/TRBV3-2	TRBJ1-1	TRBD1
CASSPGSGYEQYF	TGTGCCAGCAGTCCTGGTTCGGGCTACGAGCAGTACTTC	NA	TRBV27	TRBJ2-7	NA
CASSLAGGRAGNSYNEQFF	TGCGCCAGCAGCTTGGCAGGGGGCAGAGCGGGTAACTCCTACAATGAGCAGTTCTTC	NA	TRBV5-1	TRBJ2-1	TRBD1
CASSIGGDRVQPQHF	TGTGCCAGTAGTATAGGGGGGGACAGGGTTCAGCCCCAGCATTTT	many	TRBV19	TRBJ1-5	TRBD1
CASSSGTGETGELFF	TGTGCCAGCAGCTCCGGGACAGGAGAAACCGGGGAGCTGTTTTTT	few	TRBV27	TRBJ2-2	TRBD1
CASSGKGGGTEAFF	TGTGCCAGCAGTGGAAAAGGGGGCGGCACTGAAGCTTTCTTT	NA	TRBV6-4	TRBJ1-1	TRBD1
CASSSHRDDLSYNEQFF	TGTGCCAGCAGCTCTCACAGGGACGATCTCTCCTACAATGAGCAGTTCTTC	NA	TRBV11-2	TRBJ2-1	NA
CASSLGRDRVRLYF	TGTGCCAGCAGCTTAGGTAGAGACAGGGTCCGGTTGTACTTC	NA	TRBV7-2	TRBJ2-4	TRBD1
CASSSAQGADEKLFF	TGTGCCAGCAGCAGTGCCCAGGGGGCGGATGAAAAACTGTTTTTT	NA	TRBV6-5	TRBJ1-4	TRBD1
CATSDPLSLDTQYF	TGTGCCACCAGTGACCCCCTTTCTTTGGATACGCAGTATTTT	NA	TRBV24-1	TRBJ2-3	NA
CASTALGAGGELFF	TGTGCCAGTACCGCACTGGGGGCCGGCGGGGAGCTGTTTTTT	NA	TRBV19	TRBJ2-2	NA
CASSSPAGENYGYTF	TGTGCCAGCAGTTCGCCGGCGGGGGAGAACTATGGCTACACCTTC	few	TRBV6-5	TRBJ1-2	NA
CASSLTGCDTPITSNQPQHF	TGTGCCAGCAGTTTAACAGGGTGTGATACACCCATCACTAGCAATCAGCCCCAGCATTTT	few	TRBV27	TRBJ1-5	NA
CASSKRRLASRQETQYF	TGTGCCAGCAGCAAGCGGAGACTAGCTTCGCGACAAGAGACCCAGTACTTC	NA	TRBV7-6	TRBJ2-5	TRBD2
CASSQDHPGYIGYTF	TGCGCCAGCAGCCAAGATCATCCGGGGTATATAGGCTACACCTTC	few	TRBV4-1	TRBJ1-2	NA
CAIARRGANAIQYF	TGTGCCATTGCCCGCCGGGGGGCGAATGCCATTCAGTACTTC	once	TRBV9	TRBJ2-4	NA
CASSFGQGDYEQYF	TGTGCCAGCAGCTTCGGGCAGGGTGACTACGAGCAGTACTTC	NA	TRBV5-6	TRBJ2-7	NA
CASSGGSDTQYF	TGTGCCAGCAGCGGCGGCTCAGATACGCAGTATTTT	NA	TRBV5-6	TRBJ2-3	NA
CASSKDRGNSPLHF	TGTGCCAGCAGCAAGGACAGGGGCAATTCACCCCTCCACTTT	few	TRBV5-4	TRBJ1-6	TRBD1
CASSGTGGDYNEQFF	TGCGCCAGCAGTGGCACAGGGGGAGACTACAATGAGCAGTTCTTC	few	TRBV10-2	TRBJ2-1	TRBD1
CASGGADTEAFF	TGTGCCAGCGGGGGGGCGGACACTGAAGCTTTCTTT	NA	TRBV9	TRBJ1-1	NA
CASSVDRGAYNEQFF	TGTGCCAGCAGCGTCGACAGGGGGGCCTACAATGAGCAGTTCTTC	NA	TRBV9	TRBJ2-1	TRBD1
CASSLGGGNNYGYTF	TGTGCCAGCAGTTTAGGGGGGGGAAATAACTATGGCTACACCTTC	NA	TRBV28	TRBJ1-2	NA
CASSYTGWTEAFF	TGTGCCAGCAGTTACACAGGGTGGACTGAAGCTTTCTTT	NA	TRBV6-6	TRBJ1-1	NA
CASSLERFDIQYF	TGTGCCAGCAGCTTAGAACGGTTTGACATTCAGTACTTC	NA	TRBV11-2	TRBJ2-4	NA
CASSLGQARDTEAFF	TGCGCCAGCAGCTTGGGCCAGGCCAGGGACACTGAAGCTTTCTTT	NA	TRBV5-1	TRBJ1-1	NA
CASSTRAGVGQPQHF	TGTGCCAGCAGCACCCGGGCGGGAGTCGGTCAGCCCCAGCATTTT	NA	TRBV5-8	TRBJ1-5	NA
CASSRSTSGANGDTQYF	TGCGCCAGCAGCAGGTCTACTAGCGGGGCAAACGGAGATACGCAGTATTTT	NA	TRBV5-1	TRBJ2-3	TRBD2
CASSAGRTGGHPSTDTQYF	TGTGCCAGCAGCGCTGGGAGGACAGGGGGACACCCTAGCACAGATACGCAGTATTTT	NA	TRBV9	TRBJ2-3	TRBD1
CATGDREETQYF	TGTGCCACGGGGGACAGGGAAGAGACCCAGTACTTC	NA	TRBV24-1	TRBJ2-5	TRBD1
CASRGQGERKLFF	TGTGCCAGCCGGGGACAGGGGGAGCGAAAACTGTTTTTT	NA	TRBV25-1	TRBJ1-4	TRBD1
CASSQGLAGGTDTQYF	TGCGCCAGCAGCCAGGGACTAGCGGGGGGCACAGATACGCAGTATTTT	NA	TRBV5-1	TRBJ2-3	TRBD2
CATSRETGADEQFF	TGTGCCACCAGCAGGGAGACAGGGGCGGATGAGCAGTTCTTC	NA	TRBV15	TRBJ2-1	TRBD1
CASSYSDSSYYTF	TGTGCCAGCAGTTACTCGGACAGTTCATACTACACCTTC	NA	TRBV6-6	TRBJ1-2	NA
CASSRYWQGRDTQYF	TGTGCCAGCAGCCGCTACTGGCAGGGCAGGGATACGCAGTATTTT	NA	TRBV3-1/TRBV3-2	TRBJ2-3	NA
CASSYATSGVYEQFF	TGTGCCAGCAGTTACGCGACTAGCGGGGTATATGAGCAGTTCTTC	NA	TRBV6-5	TRBJ2-1	TRBD2
CASSEDSNSPLHF	TGTGCCAGTAGCGAGGACAGCAATTCACCCCTCCACTTT	NA	TRBV19	TRBJ1-6	NA
CAISESEGKKSNQPQHF	TGTGCCATCAGTGAGTCTGAGGGTAAGAAGAGCAATCAGCCCCAGCATTTT	NA	TRBV10-3	TRBJ1-5	NA
CASNNRISGNTIYF	TGTGCCAGCAACAACAGGATCTCTGGAAACACCATATATTTT	NA	TRBV6-5	TRBJ1-3	NA
CASSQERAYGYTF	TGTGCCAGCAGCCAAGAGAGGGCCTATGGCTACACCTTC	few	TRBV4-2	TRBJ1-2	NA
CASSVDRLGETQYF	TGTGCCAGCAGCGTTGACAGACTGGGAGAGACCCAGTACTTC	once	TRBV9	TRBJ2-5	NA
CASSLRSETQYF	TGCGCCAGCAGCCTCCGGTCGGAGACCCAGTACTTC	NA	TRBV5-1	TRBJ2-5	NA
CASSLVGSEQYF	TGTGCCAGCAGCTTGGTCGGGTCGGAGCAGTACTTC	NA	TRBV5-4	TRBJ2-7	NA
CASSPGLRGPNQPQHF	TGTGCCAGCAGCCCGGGCCTGAGGGGGCCCAATCAGCCCCAGCATTTT	NA	TRBV6-2/TRBV6-3	TRBJ1-5	TRBD1
CASSRGTSGAETQYF	TGCGCCAGCAGCCGAGGGACTAGCGGGGCAGAGACCCAGTACTTC	NA	TRBV5-1	TRBJ2-5	TRBD2
CASSSRRGRTDTQYF	TGTGCCAGCAGCTCCCGAAGGGGTCGGACAGATACGCAGTATTTT	NA	TRBV11-1	TRBJ2-3	NA
CASSLGFGGGDYGYTF	TGTGCCAGCAGCTTAGGGTTCGGAGGGGGGGACTATGGCTACACCTTC	NA	TRBV7-8	TRBJ1-2	NA
CASRPSTLSNTEAFF	TGTGCCAGCAGGCCCTCGACACTCTCGAACACTGAAGCTTTCTTT	NA	TRBV28	TRBJ1-1	NA
CASSDRGYEQFF	TGCGCCAGCAGCGACAGGGGTTACGAGCAGTTCTTC	NA	TRBV4-1	TRBJ2-1	TRBD1